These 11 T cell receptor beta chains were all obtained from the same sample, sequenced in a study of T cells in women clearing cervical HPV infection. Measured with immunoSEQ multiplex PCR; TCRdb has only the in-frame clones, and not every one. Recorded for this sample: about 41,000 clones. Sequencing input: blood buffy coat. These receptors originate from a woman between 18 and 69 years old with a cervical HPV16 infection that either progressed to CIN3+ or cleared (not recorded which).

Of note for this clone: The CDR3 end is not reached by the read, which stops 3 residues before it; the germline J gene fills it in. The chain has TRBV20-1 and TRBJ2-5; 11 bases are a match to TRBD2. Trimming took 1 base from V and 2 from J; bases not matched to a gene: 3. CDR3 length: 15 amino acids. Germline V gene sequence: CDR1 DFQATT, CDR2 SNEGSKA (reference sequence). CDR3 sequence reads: CSARVAGGPQETQYF. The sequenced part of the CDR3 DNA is TGCAGTGCTAGAGTAGCGGGAGGGCCTCAAGAGACC.

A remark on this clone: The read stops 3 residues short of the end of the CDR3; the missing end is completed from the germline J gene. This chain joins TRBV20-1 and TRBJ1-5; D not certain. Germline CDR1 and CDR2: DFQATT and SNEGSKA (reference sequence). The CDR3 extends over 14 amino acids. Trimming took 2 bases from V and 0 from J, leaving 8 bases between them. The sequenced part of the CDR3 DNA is TGCAGTGCTAGACGGCGGTATAGCAATCAGCCC. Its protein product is CSARRRYSNQP. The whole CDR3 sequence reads CSARRRYSNQPQHF.

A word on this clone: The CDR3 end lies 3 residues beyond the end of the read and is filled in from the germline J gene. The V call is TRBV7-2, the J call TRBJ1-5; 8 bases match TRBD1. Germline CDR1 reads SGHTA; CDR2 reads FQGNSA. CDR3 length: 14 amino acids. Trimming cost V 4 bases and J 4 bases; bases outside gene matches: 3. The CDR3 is CASSYTGGNQPQHF. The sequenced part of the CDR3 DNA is TGTGCCAGCAGCTACACAGGGGGGAATCAGCCC.

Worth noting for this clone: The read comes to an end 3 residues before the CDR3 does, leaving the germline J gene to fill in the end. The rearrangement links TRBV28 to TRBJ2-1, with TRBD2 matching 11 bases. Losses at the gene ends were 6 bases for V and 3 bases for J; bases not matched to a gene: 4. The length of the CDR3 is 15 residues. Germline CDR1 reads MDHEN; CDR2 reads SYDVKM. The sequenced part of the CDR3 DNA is TGTGCCAGCAGCCCCGGGACTAGCGGCTACAATGAG. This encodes CASSPGTSGYNE. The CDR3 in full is CASSPGTSGYNEQFF.

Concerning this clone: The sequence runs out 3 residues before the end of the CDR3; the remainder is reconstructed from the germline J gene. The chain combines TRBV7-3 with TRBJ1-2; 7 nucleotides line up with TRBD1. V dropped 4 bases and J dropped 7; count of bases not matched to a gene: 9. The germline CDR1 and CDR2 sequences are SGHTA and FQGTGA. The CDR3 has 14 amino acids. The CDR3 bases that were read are TGTGCCAGCAGCTCGGGGGACAGCAGGGTTGGC. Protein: CASSSGDSRVG. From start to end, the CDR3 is CASSSGDSRVGYTF.

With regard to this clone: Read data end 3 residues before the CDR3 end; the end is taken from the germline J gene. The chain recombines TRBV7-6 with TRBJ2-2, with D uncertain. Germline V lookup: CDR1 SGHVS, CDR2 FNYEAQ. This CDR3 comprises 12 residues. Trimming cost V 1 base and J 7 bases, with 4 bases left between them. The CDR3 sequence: CASSLGSGELFF. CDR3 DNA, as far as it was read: TGTGCCAGCAGCTTAGGTAGCGGGGAG.

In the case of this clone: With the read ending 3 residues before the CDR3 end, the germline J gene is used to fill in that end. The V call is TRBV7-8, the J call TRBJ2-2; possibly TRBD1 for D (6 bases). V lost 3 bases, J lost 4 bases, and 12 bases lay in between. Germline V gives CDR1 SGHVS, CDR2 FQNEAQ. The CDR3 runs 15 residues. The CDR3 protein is CASSFIRGGTGELFF. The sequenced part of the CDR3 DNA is TGTGCCAGCAGCTTCATTAGAGGGGGCACCGGGGAG. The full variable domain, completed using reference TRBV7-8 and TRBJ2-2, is GAGVSQSPRYKVAKRGQDVALRCDPISGHVSLFWYQQALGQGPEFLTYFQNEAQLDKSGLPSDRFFAERPEGSVSTLKIQRTQQEDSAVYLCASSFIRGGTGELFFGEGSRLTVL.

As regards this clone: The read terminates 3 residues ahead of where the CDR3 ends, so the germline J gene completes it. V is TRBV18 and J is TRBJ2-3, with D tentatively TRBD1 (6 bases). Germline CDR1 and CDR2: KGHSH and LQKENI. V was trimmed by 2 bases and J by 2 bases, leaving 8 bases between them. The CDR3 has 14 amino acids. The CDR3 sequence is CASSPDRNTDTQYF. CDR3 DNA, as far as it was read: TGTGCCAGCTCACCAGACAGGAACACAGATACG.

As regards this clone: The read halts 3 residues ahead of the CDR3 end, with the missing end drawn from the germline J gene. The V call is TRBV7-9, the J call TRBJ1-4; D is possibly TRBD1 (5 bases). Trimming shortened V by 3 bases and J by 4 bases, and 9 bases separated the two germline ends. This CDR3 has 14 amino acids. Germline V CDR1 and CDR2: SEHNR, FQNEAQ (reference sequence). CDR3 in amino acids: CASSLTVVNEKLFF. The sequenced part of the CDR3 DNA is TGTGCCAGCAGCTTGACAGTCGTTAATGAAAAA.

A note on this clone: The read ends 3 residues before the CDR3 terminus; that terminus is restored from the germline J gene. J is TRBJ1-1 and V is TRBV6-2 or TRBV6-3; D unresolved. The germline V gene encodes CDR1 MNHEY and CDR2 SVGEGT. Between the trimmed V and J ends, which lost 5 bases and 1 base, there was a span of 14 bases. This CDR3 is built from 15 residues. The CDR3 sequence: CASSTSTRWNTEAFF. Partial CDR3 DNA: TGTGCCAGCAGTACCTCAACACGATGGAACACTGAA.

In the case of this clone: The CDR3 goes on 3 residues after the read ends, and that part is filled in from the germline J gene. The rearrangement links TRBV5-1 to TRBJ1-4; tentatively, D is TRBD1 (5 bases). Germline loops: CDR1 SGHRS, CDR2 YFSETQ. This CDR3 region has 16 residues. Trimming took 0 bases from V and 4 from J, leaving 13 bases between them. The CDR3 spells CASSLAFAGNNEKLFF. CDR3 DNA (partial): TGCGCCAGCAGCTTGGCCTTTGCAGGGAATAATGAAAAA.